This T cell receptor beta chain originates from a study of Graves' ophthalmopathy and Graves' hyperthyroidism. RNA transcripts yielded amplified TCR beta CDR3 regions. Second-round multiplex PCR came after first-round RT-PCR with HTBI primers. TCRdb redid the calling of the multiplex PCR reads with MiXCR, one entry per CDR3 protein. The table has 600,000 to 950,000 distinct CDR3 sequences, 35% to 50% seen once; the top ten hold about 40%. The table lists this clonotype with a few counts. This clonotype was obtained from an adult man with Graves' ophthalmopathy. The specimen was peripheral blood.

As DNA, the CDR3 is TGCAGTGCTAGAGATCTCGGACAGGGTCGGGGCAATCAGCCCCAGCATTTT. Its translation is CSARDLGQGRGNQPQHF. The rearrangement links TRBV20-1 to TRBJ1-5; TRBD1 matches at 8 bases. The V and J ends lost 0 bases and 2 bases, in that order; junction bases with no gene match: 9. The CDR3 length is 17 residues. CDR1 is DFQATT and CDR2 is SNEGSKA in the germline V gene (reference sequence).